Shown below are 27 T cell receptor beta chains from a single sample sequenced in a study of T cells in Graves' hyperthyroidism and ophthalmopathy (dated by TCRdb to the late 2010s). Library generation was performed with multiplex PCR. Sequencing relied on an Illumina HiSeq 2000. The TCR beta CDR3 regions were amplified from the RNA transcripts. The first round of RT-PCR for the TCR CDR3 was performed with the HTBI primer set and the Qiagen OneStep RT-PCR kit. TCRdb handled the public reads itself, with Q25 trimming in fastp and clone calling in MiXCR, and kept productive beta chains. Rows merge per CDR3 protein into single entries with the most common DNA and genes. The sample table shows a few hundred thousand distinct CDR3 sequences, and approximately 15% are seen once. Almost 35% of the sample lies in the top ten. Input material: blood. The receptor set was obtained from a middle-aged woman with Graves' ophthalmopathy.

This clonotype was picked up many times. Here the CDR3 reads CASSTGSHQPQHF. CDR3 nucleotides: TGTGCCAGCAGTACAGGGAGCCATCAGCCCCAGCATTTT. The gene calls are TRBV6-1 and TRBJ1-5; D may be TRBD1 (6 bases). Deletions cut 5 bases from V and 5 bases from J, with 10 bases between. CDR1 and CDR2 from the germline V gene are MNHNS and SASEGT. This CDR3 is 13 amino acids long.

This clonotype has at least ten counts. CDR3 in DNA: TGTGCCACCCAGGGCGAGCAGTACTTC. Residues: CATQGEQYF. The chain combines TRBV24-1 with TRBJ2-7; a weak D match, TRBD1 (5 bases). Deletions cut 9 bases from V and 6 bases from J, with 5 bases between. The CDR3 extends over 9 amino acids. CDR1 is KGHDR, CDR2 SFDVKD, per germline.

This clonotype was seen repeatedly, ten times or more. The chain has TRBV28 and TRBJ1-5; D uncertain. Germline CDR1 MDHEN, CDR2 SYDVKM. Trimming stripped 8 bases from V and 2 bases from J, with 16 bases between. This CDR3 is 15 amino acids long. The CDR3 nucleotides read TGTGCCAGCGGTAGAGAAGGGATAGGCAATCAGCCCCAGCATTTT. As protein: CASGREGIGNQPQHF.

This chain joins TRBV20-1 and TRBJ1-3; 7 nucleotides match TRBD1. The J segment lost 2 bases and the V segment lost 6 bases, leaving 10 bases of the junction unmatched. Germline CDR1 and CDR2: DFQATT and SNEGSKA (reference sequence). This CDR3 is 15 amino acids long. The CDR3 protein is CSARPTGRPGNTIYF. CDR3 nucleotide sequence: TGCAGTGCCCGCCCGACAGGGAGGCCTGGAAACACCATATATTTT.

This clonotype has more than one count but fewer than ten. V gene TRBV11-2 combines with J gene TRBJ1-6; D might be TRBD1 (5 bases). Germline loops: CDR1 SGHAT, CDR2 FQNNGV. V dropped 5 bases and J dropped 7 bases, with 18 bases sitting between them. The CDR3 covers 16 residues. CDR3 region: CASSLQPGGTNSPLHF. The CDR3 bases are TGTGCCAGCAGCCTCCAACCCGGGGGAACAAATTCACCCCTCCACTTT.

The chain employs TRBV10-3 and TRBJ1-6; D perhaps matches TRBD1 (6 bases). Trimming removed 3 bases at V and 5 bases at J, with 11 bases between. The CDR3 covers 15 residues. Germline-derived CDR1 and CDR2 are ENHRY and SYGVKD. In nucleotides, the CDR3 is TGTGCCATCAGTGACTCAGGACAGAATAATTCACCCCTCCACTTT. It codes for CAISDSGQNNSPLHF.

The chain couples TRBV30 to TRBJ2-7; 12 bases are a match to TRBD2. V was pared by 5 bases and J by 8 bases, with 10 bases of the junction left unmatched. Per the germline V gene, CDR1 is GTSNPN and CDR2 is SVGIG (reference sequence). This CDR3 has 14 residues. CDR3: CAWDRLAGVEKQYF. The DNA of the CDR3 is TGTGCCTGGGATCGACTAGCGGGAGTTGAGAAGCAGTACTTC.

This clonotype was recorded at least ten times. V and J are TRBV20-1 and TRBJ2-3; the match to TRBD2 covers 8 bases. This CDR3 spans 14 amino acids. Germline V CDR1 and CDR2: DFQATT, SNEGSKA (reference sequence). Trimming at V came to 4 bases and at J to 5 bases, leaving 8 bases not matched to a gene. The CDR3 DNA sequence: TGCAGTGCTAAGCGGGGGTTTAGCGGAGATACGCAGTATTTT. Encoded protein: CSAKRGFSGDTQYF.

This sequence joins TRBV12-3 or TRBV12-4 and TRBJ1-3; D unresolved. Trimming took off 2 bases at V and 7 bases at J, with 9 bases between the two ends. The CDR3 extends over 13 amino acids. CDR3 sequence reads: CASSLLRGNTIYF. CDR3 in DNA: TGTGCCAGCAGTTTACTACGAGGGAACACCATATATTTT.

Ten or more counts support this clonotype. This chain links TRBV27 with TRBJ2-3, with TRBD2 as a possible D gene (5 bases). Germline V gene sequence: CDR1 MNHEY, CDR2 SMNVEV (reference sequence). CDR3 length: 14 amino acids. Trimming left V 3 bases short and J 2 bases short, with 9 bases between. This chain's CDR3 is CASSLGGYTDTQYF. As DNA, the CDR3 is TGTGCCAGCAGTTTGGGCGGGTACACAGATACGCAGTATTTT.

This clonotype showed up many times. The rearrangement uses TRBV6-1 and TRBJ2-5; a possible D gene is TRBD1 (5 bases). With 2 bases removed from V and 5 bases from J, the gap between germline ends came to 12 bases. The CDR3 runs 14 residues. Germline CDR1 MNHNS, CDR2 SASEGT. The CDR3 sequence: CASSEWGQGETQYF. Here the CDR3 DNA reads TGTGCCAGCAGTGAATGGGGTCAGGGCGAGACCCAGTACTTC.

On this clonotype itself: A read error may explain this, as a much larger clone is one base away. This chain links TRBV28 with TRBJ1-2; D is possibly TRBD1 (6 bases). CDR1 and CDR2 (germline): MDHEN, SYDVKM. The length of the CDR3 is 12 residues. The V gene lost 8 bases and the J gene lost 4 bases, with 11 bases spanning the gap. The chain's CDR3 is CASRGGLYGYTF. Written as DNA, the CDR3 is TGTGCCAGCCGGGGGGGGCTCTATGGCTACACCTTC.

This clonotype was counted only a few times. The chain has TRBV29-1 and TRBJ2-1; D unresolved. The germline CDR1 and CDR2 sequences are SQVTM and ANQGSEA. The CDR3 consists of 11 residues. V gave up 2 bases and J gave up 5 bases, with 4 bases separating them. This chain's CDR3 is CSVEWNNEQFF. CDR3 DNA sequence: TGCAGCGTTGAATGGAACAATGAGCAGTTCTTC.

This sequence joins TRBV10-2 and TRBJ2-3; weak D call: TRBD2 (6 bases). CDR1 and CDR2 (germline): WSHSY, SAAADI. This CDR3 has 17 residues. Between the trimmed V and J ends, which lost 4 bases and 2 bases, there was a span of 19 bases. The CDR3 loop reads CASSGWGTSAITDTQYF. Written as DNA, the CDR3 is TGCGCCAGCAGTGGGTGGGGGACTTCGGCGATCACAGATACGCAGTATTTT.

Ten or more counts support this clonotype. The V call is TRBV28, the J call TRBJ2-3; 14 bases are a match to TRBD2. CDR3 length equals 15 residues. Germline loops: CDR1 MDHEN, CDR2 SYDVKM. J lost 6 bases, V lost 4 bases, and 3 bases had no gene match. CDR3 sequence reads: CASSSWTSGRDTQYF. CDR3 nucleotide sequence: TGTGCCAGCAGTTCCTGGACTAGCGGGAGGGATACGCAGTATTTT.

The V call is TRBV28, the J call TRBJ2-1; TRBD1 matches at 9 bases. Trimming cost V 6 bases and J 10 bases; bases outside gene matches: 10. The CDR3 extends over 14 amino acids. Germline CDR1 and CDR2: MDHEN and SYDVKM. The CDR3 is CASSWGQGKREQFF. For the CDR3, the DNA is TGTGCCAGCAGCTGGGGACAGGGTAAAAGGGAGCAGTTCTTC.

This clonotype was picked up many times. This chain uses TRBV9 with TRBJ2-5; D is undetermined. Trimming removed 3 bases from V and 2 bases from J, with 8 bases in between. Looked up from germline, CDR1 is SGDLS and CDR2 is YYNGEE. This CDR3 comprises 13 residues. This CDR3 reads CASSDGQQETQYF. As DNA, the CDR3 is TGTGCCAGCAGCGATGGTCAGCAAGAGACCCAGTACTTC. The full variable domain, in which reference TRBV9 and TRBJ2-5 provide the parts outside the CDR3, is DSGVTQTPKHLITATGQRVTLRCSPRSGDLSVYWYQQSLDQGLQFLIQYYNGEERAKGNILERFSAQQFPDLHSELNLSSLELGDSALYFCASSDGQQETQYFGPGTRLLVL.

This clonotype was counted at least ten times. The CDR3 loop is CASSIVDGYGYTF. In DNA, the CDR3 is TGTGCCAGTAGTATCGTGGATGGGTATGGCTACACCTTC. The V and J genes are TRBV19 and TRBJ1-2; D is unresolved. Deletions cut 3 bases from V and 5 bases from J, with 10 bases between. Germline V gene lookup returns CDR1 LNHDA and CDR2 SQIVND (reference sequence). The CDR3 length is 13 residues.

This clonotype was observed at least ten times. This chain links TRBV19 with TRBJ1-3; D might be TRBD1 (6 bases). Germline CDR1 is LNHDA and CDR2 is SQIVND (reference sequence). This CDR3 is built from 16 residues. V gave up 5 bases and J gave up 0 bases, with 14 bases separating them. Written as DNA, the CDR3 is TGTGCCAGTAGTGAGATAGAGGGGGTCTCTGGAAACACCATATATTTT. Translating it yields CASSEIEGVSGNTIYF.

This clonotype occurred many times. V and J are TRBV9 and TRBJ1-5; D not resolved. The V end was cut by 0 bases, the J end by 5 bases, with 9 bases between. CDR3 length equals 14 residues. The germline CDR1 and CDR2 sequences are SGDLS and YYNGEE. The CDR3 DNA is TGTGCCAGCAGCGTAGAGGTGGGCGATCAGCCCCAGCATTTT. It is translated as CASSVEVGDQPQHF. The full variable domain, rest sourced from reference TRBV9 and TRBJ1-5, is DSGVTQTPKHLITATGQRVTLRCSPRSGDLSVYWYQQSLDQGLQFLIQYYNGEERAKGNILERFSAQQFPDLHSELNLSSLELGDSALYFCASSVEVGDQPQHFGDGTRLSIL.

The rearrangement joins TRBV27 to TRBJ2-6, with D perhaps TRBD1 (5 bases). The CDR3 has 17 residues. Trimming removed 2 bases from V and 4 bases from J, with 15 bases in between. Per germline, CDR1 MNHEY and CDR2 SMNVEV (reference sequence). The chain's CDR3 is CASSLERGVSGANVLTF. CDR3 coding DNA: TGTGCCAGCAGTTTAGAAAGGGGTGTGTCCGGGGCCAACGTCCTGACTTTC.

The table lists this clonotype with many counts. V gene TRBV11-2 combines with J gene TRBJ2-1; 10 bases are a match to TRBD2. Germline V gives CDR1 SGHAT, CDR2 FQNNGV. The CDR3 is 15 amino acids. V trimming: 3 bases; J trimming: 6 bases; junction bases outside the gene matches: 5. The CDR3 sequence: CASSFAASGGNEQFF. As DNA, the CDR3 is TGTGCCAGCAGCTTTGCGGCTAGCGGGGGCAATGAGCAGTTCTTC.

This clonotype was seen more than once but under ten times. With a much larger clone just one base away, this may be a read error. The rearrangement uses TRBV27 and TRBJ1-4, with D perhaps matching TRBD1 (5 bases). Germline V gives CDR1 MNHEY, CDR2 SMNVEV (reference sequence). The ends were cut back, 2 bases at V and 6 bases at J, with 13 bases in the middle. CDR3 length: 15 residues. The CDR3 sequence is CASSLRRVVDEKLFF. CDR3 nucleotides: TGTGCCAGCAGTTTACGCAGGGTGGTGGATGAAAAACTGTTTTTT.

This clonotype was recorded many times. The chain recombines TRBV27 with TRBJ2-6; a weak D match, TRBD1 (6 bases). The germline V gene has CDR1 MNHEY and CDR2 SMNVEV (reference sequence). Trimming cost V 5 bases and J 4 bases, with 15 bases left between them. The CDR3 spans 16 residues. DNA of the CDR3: TGTGCCAGCAGTCGTATTTCAGGGGCCGGGGCCAACGTCCTGACTTTC. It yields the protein CASSRISGAGANVLTF. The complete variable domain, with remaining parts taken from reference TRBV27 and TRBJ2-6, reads EAQVTQNPRYLITVTGKKLTVTCSQNMNHEYMSWYRQDPGLGLRQIYYSMNVEVTDKGDVPEGYKVSRKEKRNFPLILESPSPNQTSLYFCASSRISGAGANVLTFGAGSRLTVL.

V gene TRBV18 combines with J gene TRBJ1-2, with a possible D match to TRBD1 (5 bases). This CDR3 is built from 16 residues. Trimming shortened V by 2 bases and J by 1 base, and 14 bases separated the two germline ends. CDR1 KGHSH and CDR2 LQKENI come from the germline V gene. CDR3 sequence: CASSPTRGVGNYGYTF. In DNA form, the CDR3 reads TGTGCCAGCTCACCAACTAGGGGAGTCGGTAACTATGGCTACACCTTC.

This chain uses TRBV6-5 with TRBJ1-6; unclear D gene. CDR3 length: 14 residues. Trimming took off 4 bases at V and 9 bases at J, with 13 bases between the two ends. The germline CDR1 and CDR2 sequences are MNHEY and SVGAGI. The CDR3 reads CASSSPEGFSPLHF. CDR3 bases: TGTGCCAGCAGTTCACCCGAGGGCTTTTCACCCCTCCACTTT.

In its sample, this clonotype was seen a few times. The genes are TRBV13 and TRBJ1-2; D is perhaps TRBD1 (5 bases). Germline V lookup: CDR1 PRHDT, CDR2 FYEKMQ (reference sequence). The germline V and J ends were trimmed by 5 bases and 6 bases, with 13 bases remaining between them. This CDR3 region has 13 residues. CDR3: CASSDRGTDGYTF. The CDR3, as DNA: TGTGCCAGCAGCGACAGAGGGACGGATGGCTACACCTTC.